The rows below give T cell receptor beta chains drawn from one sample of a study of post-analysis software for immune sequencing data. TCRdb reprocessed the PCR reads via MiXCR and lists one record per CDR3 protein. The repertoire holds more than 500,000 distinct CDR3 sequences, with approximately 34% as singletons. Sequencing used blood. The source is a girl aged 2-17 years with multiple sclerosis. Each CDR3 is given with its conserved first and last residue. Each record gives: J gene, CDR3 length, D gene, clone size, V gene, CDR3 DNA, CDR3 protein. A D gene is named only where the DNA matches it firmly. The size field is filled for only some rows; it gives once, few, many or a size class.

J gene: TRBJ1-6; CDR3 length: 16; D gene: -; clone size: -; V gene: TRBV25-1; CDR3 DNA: TGTGCCAGCAGTCAAACGGGCAGCTCCTATAATTCACCCCTCCACTTT; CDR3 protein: CASSQTGSSYNSPLHF
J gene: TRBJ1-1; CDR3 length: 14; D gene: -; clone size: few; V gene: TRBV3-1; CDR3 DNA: TGTGCCAGCAGCCAAGGCCCGGTGAACACTGAAGCTTTCTTT; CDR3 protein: CASSQGPVNTEAFF
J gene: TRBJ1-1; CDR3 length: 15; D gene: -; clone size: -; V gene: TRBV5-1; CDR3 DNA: TGCGCCAGCAGCTTGTCGCGGGGGGCATGGACTGAAGCTTTCTTT; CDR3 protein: CASSLSRGAWTEAFF
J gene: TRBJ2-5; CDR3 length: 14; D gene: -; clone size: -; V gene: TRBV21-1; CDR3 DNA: TGTGCCAGCAGTTCGGGACAGATTGAAGAGACCCAGTACTTC; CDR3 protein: CASSSGQIEETQYF
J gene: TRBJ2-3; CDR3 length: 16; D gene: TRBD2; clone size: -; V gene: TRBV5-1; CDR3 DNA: TGCGCCAGCAGACCCGGGACTAGCGGGTGGCGGGATACGCAGTATTTT; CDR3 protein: CASRPGTSGWRDTQYF
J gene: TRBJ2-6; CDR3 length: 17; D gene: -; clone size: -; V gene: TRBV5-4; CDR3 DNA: TGTGCCAGCAGGCTGCCCAGCGGCCCCTCTGGGGCCAACGTCCTGACTTTC; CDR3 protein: CASRLPSGPSGANVLTF
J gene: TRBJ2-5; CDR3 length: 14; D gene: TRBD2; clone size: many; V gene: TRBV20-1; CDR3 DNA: TGCAGTGCTGCGGTTAGCGGGGGGCAAGAGACCCAGTACTTC; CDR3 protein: CSAAVSGGQETQYF
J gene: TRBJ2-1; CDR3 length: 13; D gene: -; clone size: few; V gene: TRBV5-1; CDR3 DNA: TGCGCCAGCAGCAGCTGGGACCTTAATGAGCAGTTCTTC; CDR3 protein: CASSSWDLNEQFF
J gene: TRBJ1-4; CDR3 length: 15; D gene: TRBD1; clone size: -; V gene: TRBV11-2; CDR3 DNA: TGTGCCAGCAGCTTATATGGGACAGGGAATGAAAAACTGTTTTTT; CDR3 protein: CASSLYGTGNEKLFF
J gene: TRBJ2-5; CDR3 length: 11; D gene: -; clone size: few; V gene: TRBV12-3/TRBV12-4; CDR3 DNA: TGTGCCAGCAGTCTCAGAGAAGAGCAGTACTTC; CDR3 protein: CASSLREEQYF
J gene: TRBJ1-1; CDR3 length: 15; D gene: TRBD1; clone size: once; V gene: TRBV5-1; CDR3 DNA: TGCGCCAGCAGCACCTACAGGGGTGGTGGCACTGAAGCTTTCTTT; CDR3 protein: CASSTYRGGGTEAFF
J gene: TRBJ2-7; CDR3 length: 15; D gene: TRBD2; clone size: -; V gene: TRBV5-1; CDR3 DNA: TGCGCCAGCAGCTTGTCTAACGGGGGGTACTACGAGCAGTACTTC; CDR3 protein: CASSLSNGGYYEQYF
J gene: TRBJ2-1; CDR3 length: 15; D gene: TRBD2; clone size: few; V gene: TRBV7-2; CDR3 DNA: TGTGCCAGCAGCCTAGCTAGCGGGGGGGACAATGAGCAGTTCTTC; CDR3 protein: CASSLASGGDNEQFF
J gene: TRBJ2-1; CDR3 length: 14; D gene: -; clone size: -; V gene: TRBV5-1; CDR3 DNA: TGCGCCAGCAGCTCCAAGGGACCGCAAGAGACCCAGTTCTTC; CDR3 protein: CASSSKGPQETQFF
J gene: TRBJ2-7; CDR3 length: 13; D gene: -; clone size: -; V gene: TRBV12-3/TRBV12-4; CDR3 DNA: TGTGCCAGCACCCCCGGGATCGCCTACGAGCAGTACTTC; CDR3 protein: CASTPGIAYEQYF
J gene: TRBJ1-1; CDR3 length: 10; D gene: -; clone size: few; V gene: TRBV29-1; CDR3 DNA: TGCAGCGTTGAGGGGACCGAAGCTTTCTTT; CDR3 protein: CSVEGTEAFF
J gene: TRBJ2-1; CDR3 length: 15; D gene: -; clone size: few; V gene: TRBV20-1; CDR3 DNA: TGCAGTGCCCCATCGTGGGCGAGCTCCTACAATGAGCAGTTCTTC; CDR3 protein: CSAPSWASSYNEQFF
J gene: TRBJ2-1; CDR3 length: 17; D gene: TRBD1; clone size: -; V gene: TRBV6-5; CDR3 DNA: TGTGCCAGCAGTTTTGGACAGGGGGTAAGAATCGCTACTGAGCAGTTCTTC; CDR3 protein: CASSFGQGVRIATEQFF
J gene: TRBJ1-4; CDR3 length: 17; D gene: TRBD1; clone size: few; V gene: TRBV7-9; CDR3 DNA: TGTGCCAGCAGCCACCCAGACAGGGGAAGGGCTAATGAAAAACTGTTTTTT; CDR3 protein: CASSHPDRGRANEKLFF
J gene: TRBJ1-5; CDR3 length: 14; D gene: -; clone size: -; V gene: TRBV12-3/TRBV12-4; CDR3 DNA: TGTGCCAGCAGTTTACAACAGGACAATCAGCCCCAGCATTTT; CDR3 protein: CASSLQQDNQPQHF
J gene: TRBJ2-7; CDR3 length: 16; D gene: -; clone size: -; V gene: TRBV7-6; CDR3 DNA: TGTGCCAGCAGCTTAGAGGGGGGGGCAAGCTCCTACGAGCAGTACTTC; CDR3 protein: CASSLEGGASSYEQYF
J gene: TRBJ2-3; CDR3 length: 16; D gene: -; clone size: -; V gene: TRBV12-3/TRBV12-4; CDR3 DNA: TGTGCCAGCAGTTTTAGTTGGGACGGAAGCACAGATACGCAGTATTTT; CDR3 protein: CASSFSWDGSTDTQYF
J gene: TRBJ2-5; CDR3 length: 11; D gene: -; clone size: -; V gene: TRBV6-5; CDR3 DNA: TGTGCCAGCAGTACCCCGGGGGAGCAGTACTTC; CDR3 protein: CASSTPGEQYF
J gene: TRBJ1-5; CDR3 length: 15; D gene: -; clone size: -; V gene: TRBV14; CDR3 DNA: TGTGCCAGCAGCCCCGCGGGACGGAACAATCAGCCCCAGCATTTT; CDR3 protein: CASSPAGRNNQPQHF
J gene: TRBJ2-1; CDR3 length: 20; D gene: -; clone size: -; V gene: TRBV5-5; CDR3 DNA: TGTGCCAGCAGCTTGGCCCCGCCTAGCTCCCTGGCCGACGTCTACAATGAGCAGTTCTTC; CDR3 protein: CASSLAPPSSLADVYNEQFF
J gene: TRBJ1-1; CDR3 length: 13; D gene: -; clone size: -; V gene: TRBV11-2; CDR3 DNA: TGTGCCAGCAGCCCTCGCAGGCTAACTGAAGCTTTCTTT; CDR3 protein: CASSPRRLTEAFF